The 27 T cell receptor beta chains reported below all come from one sample, sequenced in a study of monozygotic twins with inflammatory bowel disease. TCRdb re-called the 5' RACE reads; every CDR3 protein appears as one record, without DNA. The listing records 420,000 or so distinct CDR3 sequences. Sequencing was performed on blood. The receptor source for this set is a human donor with ulcerative colitis or Crohn's disease, or a healthy co-twin of an affected twin (not recorded which).

The chain joins TRBV10-3 to TRBJ2-7. The CDR3 has 15 residues. Germline CDR1 is ENHRY and CDR2 is SYGVKD. The chain's CDR3 is CAISVVDSKSYEQYF.

The chain couples TRBV6-2 or TRBV6-3 to TRBJ2-2; without DNA, the TCRdb call of TRBD2 cannot be checked. The CDR3 runs 19 residues. Germline lookup yields CDR1 MNHEY and CDR2 SVGEGT. Here the CDR3 reads CASSIRASGGAHRTGELFF.

V gene TRBV29-1 combines with J gene TRBJ2-2; the TRBD1 assignment by TCRdb is unverifiable without DNA. From germline, CDR1 is SQVTM and CDR2 ANQGSEA. The CDR3 contains 16 residues. The CDR3 spells CSVGGGGRTNTGELFF.

The chain recombines TRBV27 with TRBJ1-2; TCRdb's assignment of TRBD1 cannot be checked, as there is no DNA. Germline V CDR1 and CDR2: MNHEY, SMNVEV (reference sequence). The CDR3 has 16 amino acids. CDR3 residues: CASSTRPGPVEYGYTF.

The chain has TRBV12-3 or TRBV12-4 and TRBJ1-4. The CDR3 spans 15 residues. The CDR3 reads CASRLMDGPNEKLFF.

V gene TRBV29-1 combines with J gene TRBJ2-4; absent DNA, TCRdb's TRBD2 call cannot be checked. The CDR3 is made up of 16 amino acids. Germline V CDR1 and CDR2: SQVTM, ANQGSEA. This CDR3 is CSVEDRLAGVLDIQYF. Based on the CDR3 plus reference TRBV29-1 and TRBJ2-4, the full variable domain is SAVISQKPSRDICQRGTSLTIQCQVDSQVTMMFWYRQQPGQSLTLIATANQGSEATYESGFVIDKFPISRPNLTFSTLTVSNMSPEDSSIYLCSVEDRLAGVLDIQYFGAGTRLSVL.

The chain is built from TRBV3-1 and TRBJ2-2; TCRdb gives TRBD2 as the D gene, but with no DNA this cannot be confirmed. CDR1 LGHDT and CDR2 YNNKEL come from the germline V gene (reference sequence). This CDR3 comprises 13 residues. The CDR3 loop reads CAKGGSSTGELFF.

The chain joins TRBV4-1 to TRBJ2-5; checking the TCRdb D call of TRBD2 is not possible without DNA. This CDR3 comprises 15 residues. Germline-derived CDR1 and CDR2 are MGHRA and YSYEKL. CDR3 amino acids: CASSRDAVEGETQYF.

The chain recombines TRBV4-1 with TRBJ1-1; as DNA is missing, the TRBD1 call by TCRdb cannot be tested. This CDR3 contains 15 residues. Looked up from germline, CDR1 is MGHRA and CDR2 is YSYEKL. The chain's CDR3 is CASSQTPDPVSEAFF.

The V call is TRBV5-1, the J call TRBJ1-1. Germline values: CDR1 SGHRS, CDR2 YFSETQ. The CDR3 sequence is 15 residues long. The CDR3 loop is CASSLGGGQNTEAFF.

V is TRBV30 and J is TRBJ2-1; TCRdb reports TRBD2, a call that lacks DNA to check it against. Per germline, CDR1 GTSNPN and CDR2 SVGIG (reference sequence). The CDR3 extends over 14 amino acids. CDR3: CAWSGGATYNEQFF. Complete variable domain (other parts from reference TRBV30 and TRBJ2-1): SQTIHQWPATLVQPVGSPLSLECTVEGTSNPNLYWYRQAAGRGLQLLFYSVGIGQISSEVPQNLSASRPQDRQFILSSKKLLLSDSGFYLCAWSGGATYNEQFFGPGTRLTVL.

V is TRBV13 and J is TRBJ2-5. This CDR3 has 15 amino acids. Germline V gene data show CDR1 as PRHDT and CDR2 as FYEKMQ (reference sequence). CDR3 amino acids: CASSTLLDLTETQYF.

The V gene is TRBV20-1, the J gene TRBJ2-7. The CDR3 is 15 residues long. Germline V gives CDR1 DFQATT, CDR2 SNEGSKA (reference sequence). The CDR3 protein is CSARSGSRSSYEQYF.

The gene calls are TRBV10-3 and TRBJ1-1. The germline gives CDR1 ENHRY, CDR2 SYGVKD. This CDR3 is built from 13 residues. This CDR3 reads CAISALEGTEAFF.

The rearrangement uses TRBV6-6 and TRBJ2-1; the D gene TCRdb calls, TRBD2, cannot be checked with no DNA. The CDR3 loop spans 13 amino acids. The germline gives CDR1 MNHNY, CDR2 SVGAGI (reference sequence). CDR3: CASSQWPSNEQFF.

The rearrangement uses TRBV9 and TRBJ2-3; TCRdb calls TRBD1, which cannot be checked without DNA. Germline V lookup: CDR1 SGDLS, CDR2 YYNGEE. This CDR3 has 15 amino acids. CDR3 protein: CASSVVGGLTDTQYF.

V gene TRBV27 combines with J gene TRBJ2-1; TCRdb designates TRBD1, a call that cannot be tested without DNA. Germline values: CDR1 MNHEY, CDR2 SMNVEV (reference sequence). This CDR3 has 16 amino acids. This chain's CDR3 is CASSLDGGSRWNEQFF.

The rearrangement uses TRBV7-3 and TRBJ1-6; no DNA is available, so the TRBD1 call from TCRdb remains unchecked. CDR1 is SGHTA, CDR2 FQGTGA, per germline. This CDR3 is built from 13 residues. The CDR3 reads CASSLPGMSPLHF. The whole variable domain, remainder taken from reference TRBV7-3 and TRBJ1-6, is GAGVSQTPSNKVTEKGKYVELRCDPISGHTALYWYRQSLGQGPEFLIYFQGTGAADDSGLPNDRFFAVRPEGSVSTLKIQRTERGDSAVYLCASSLPGMSPLHFGNGTRLTVT.

V usage is TRBV14 and J usage is TRBJ1-1. From germline, CDR1 is SGHDN and CDR2 FVKESK. The CDR3 covers 15 residues. The CDR3 here is CASSQDRGVWTEAFF.

V and J are TRBV7-6 and TRBJ1-1. Looked up from germline, CDR1 is SGHVS and CDR2 is FNYEAQ. The CDR3 is made up of 13 amino acids. The CDR3 sequence: CASSAVSNTEAFF.

The rearrangement joins TRBV30 to TRBJ1-2; absent DNA, TCRdb's TRBD1 call cannot be checked. Germline loops: CDR1 GTSNPN, CDR2 SVGIG (reference sequence). There are 15 residues in the CDR3. The CDR3 reads CAWAGAGQFNYGYTF.

V and J are TRBV6-5 and TRBJ2-3; absent DNA, TCRdb's TRBD1 call cannot be checked. The CDR3 contains 15 residues. Germline V gene lookup returns CDR1 MNHEY and CDR2 SVGAGI. Here the CDR3 reads CASSYRGLSTDTQYF.

The rearrangement joins TRBV27 to TRBJ1-5. Germline CDR1 is MNHEY and CDR2 is SMNVEV (reference sequence). The CDR3 has 13 amino acids. This chain's CDR3 is CASSIRENQPQHF.

The chain combines TRBV5-1 with TRBJ2-1; the TCRdb call, TRBD2, lacks DNA for checking. The germline gives CDR1 SGHRS, CDR2 YFSETQ. This CDR3 is 15 amino acids long. CDR3 region: CASSPGGGGANEQFF. Full variable domain (remainder filled in from reference TRBV5-1 and TRBJ2-1): KAGVTQTPRYLIKTRGQQVTLSCSPISGHRSVSWYQQTPGQGLQFLFEYFSETQRNKGNFPGRFSGRQFSNSRSEMNVSTLELGDSALYLCASSPGGGGANEQFFGPGTRLTVL.

This chain joins TRBV20-1 and TRBJ2-1; TCRdb gives TRBD2 as the D gene, but with no DNA this cannot be confirmed. CDR3 length: 15 amino acids. The germline V gene has CDR1 DFQATT and CDR2 SNEGSKA (reference sequence). The CDR3 loop is CSASFSGSWNNEQFF.

This chain connects TRBV3-1 to TRBJ1-5; TCRdb names TRBD1, which stays unverified in the absence of DNA. This CDR3 is 14 amino acids long. The V gene's germline CDR1 is LGHDT and CDR2 YNNKEL (reference sequence). This CDR3 is CASSQAGMNQPQHF.

The V call is TRBV20-1, the J call TRBJ1-1. CDR1 is DFQATT and CDR2 is SNEGSKA in the germline V gene (reference sequence). This CDR3 contains 16 residues. The CDR3: CSAVFPTGRMNTEAFF.